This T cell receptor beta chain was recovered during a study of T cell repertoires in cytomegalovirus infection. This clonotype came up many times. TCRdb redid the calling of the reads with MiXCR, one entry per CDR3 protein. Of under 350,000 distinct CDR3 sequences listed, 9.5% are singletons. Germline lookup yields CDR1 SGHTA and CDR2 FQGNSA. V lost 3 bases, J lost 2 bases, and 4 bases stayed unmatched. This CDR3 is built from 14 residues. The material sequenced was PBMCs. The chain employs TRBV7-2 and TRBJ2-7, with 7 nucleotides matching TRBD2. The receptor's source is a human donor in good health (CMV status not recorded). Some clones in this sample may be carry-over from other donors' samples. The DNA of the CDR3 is TGTGCCAGCAGCTTGAGCGGGGTAACCTACGAGCAGTACTTC. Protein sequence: CASSLSGVTYEQYF.